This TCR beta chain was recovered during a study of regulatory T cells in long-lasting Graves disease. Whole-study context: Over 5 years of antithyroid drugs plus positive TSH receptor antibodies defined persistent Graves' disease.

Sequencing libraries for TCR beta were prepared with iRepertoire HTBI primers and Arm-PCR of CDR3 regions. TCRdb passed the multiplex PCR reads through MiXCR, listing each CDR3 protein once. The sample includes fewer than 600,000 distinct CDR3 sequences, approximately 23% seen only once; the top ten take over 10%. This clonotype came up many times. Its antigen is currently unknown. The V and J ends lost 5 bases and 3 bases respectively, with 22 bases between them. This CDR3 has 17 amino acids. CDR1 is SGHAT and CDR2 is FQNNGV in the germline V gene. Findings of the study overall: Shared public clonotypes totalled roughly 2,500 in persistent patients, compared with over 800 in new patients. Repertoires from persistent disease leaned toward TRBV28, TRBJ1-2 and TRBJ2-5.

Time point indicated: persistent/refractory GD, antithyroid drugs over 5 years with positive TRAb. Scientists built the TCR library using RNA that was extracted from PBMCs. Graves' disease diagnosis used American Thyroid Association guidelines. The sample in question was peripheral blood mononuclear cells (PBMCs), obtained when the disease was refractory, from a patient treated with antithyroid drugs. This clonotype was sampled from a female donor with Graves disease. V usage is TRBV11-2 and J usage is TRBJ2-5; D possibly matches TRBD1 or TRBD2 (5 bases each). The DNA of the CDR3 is TGTGCCAGCAGCACCTCCCGGGGCGGCCCTCTGGAAGAGACCCAGTACTTC. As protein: CASSTSRGGPLEETQYF. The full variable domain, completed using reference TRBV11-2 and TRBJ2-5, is EAGVAQSPRYKIIEKRQSVAFWCNPISGHATLYWYQQILGQGPKLLIQFQNNGVVDDSQLPKDRFSAERLKGVDSTLKIQPAKLEDSAVYLCASSTSRGGPLEETQYFGPGTRLLVL.